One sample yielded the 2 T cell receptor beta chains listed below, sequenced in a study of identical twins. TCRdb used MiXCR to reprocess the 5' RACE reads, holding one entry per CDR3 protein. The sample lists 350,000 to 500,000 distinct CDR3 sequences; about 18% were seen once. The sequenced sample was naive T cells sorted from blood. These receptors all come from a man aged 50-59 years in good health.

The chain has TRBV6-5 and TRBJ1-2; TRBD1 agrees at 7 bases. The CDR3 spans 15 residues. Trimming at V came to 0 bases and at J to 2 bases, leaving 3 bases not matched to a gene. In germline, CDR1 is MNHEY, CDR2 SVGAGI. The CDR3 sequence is CASSYSQTGNYGYTF. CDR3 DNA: TGTGCCAGCAGTTACTCCCAGACAGGGAACTATGGCTACACCTTC.

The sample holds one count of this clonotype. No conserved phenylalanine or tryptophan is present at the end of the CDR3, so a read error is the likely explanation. The chain's CDR3 is CASSLAGRSPLHL. The CDR3 DNA reads as TGCGCCAGCAGCTTGGCAGGGAGGTCACCCCTCCACCTT. The gene calls are TRBV5-1 and TRBJ1-6; D possibly corresponds to TRBD1 (5 bases). V lost 0 bases, J lost 10 bases, and 8 bases lay in between. Germline V gene sequence: CDR1 SGHRS, CDR2 YFSETQ. The CDR3 consists of 13 residues.